These 14 T cell receptor beta chains share one sample of origin, sequenced in a study of CD8 T cells in ankylosing spondylitis. Using its own MiXCR run on the 5' RACE reads, TCRdb lists one record per CDR3 protein. Of 25,000 to 30,000 distinct CDR3 sequences detected, 7.9% appear once; the ten largest clones hold about 31%. The specimen sequenced was blood. These receptor sequences come from a male donor with ankylosing spondylitis or in good health (not recorded which).

This clonotype has just a few counts. V and J are TRBV30 and TRBJ1-5; the D is unclear. This CDR3 region has 13 residues. Germline CDR1 GTSNPN, CDR2 SVGIG (reference sequence). Deletions cut 5 bases from V and 2 bases from J, with 10 bases between. The CDR3 nucleotides read TGTGCCTGGCGAGCGGGCGGCAATCAGCCCCAGCATTTT. Its protein product is CAWRAGGNQPQHF.

In its sample, this clonotype was seen a few times. The rearrangement joins TRBV12-3 or TRBV12-4 to TRBJ1-4; 9 bases are a match to TRBD1. Trimming removed 4 bases from V and 2 bases from J; junction bases left unmatched: 2. The CDR3 sequence is 15 residues long. The CDR3 spells CASSSGTGTNEKLFF. In DNA form, the CDR3 reads TGTGCCAGCAGTTCCGGGACAGGGACTAATGAAAAACTGTTTTTT.

This clonotype was seen many times. This chain connects TRBV12-3 or TRBV12-4 to TRBJ2-1; D perhaps matches TRBD2 (6 bases). Trimming cost V 1 base and J 5 bases, with 9 bases left between them. The CDR3 has 14 amino acids. CDR3: CASSLVGGNNEQFF. In DNA, the CDR3 is TGTGCCAGCAGTTTAGTGGGAGGAAACAATGAGCAGTTCTTC.

The chain joins TRBV11-1 to TRBJ1-5, with D unclear. V was clipped by 5 bases and J by 7 bases, with 9 bases between them. The CDR3 runs to 12 residues. Germline assignment: CDR1 SGHAT and CDR2 FQDESV (reference sequence). The CDR3 loop is CASSDGGQPQHF. CDR3 sequence (DNA): TGTGCCAGCAGCGACGGCGGACAGCCCCAGCATTTT.

The chain links TRBV29-1 to TRBJ1-4, with a possible D match to TRBD1 (6 bases). CDR1 and CDR2 from the germline V gene are SQVTM and ANQGSEA. The V gene lost 6 bases and the J gene lost 4 bases, with 12 bases spanning the gap. CDR3 size: 13 residues. CDR3 region: CSVQQGVNEKLFF. The CDR3, as DNA: TGCAGCGTCCAACAGGGCGTTAATGAAAAACTGTTTTTT.

This clonotype showed up just a few times. This chain links TRBV19 with TRBJ2-3, with 10 bases matching TRBD2. The trim removed 2 bases at V and 5 bases at J, leaving 4 bases unmatched. The CDR3 length is 15 residues. Germline V gene sequence: CDR1 LNHDA, CDR2 SQIVND (reference sequence). The CDR3 bases are TGTGCCAGTAGTATAAGGCCTAGCGGGAGAGATACGCAGTATTTT. Translation: CASSIRPSGRDTQYF.

This clonotype turned up a few times. The V call is TRBV7-2, the J call TRBJ2-3; D remains unclear. The CDR3 has 17 residues. Trimming removed 4 bases from V and 0 bases from J, with 17 bases in between. CDR1 is SGHTA and CDR2 is FQGNSA in the germline V gene. CDR3 sequence reads: CASSSMGWASSTDTQYF. DNA for the CDR3: TGTGCCAGCAGCTCAATGGGGTGGGCTTCTAGCACAGATACGCAGTATTTT.

This clonotype was recorded a few times. The V gene is TRBV28, the J gene TRBJ2-7; possible D gene TRBD1, 5 bases. The germline gives CDR1 MDHEN, CDR2 SYDVKM. The V and J ends lost 5 bases and 4 bases respectively, with 18 bases between them. CDR3 length equals 15 residues. The DNA of the CDR3 is TGTGCCAGCAGTGCCCCTCGGCAGGGAAGGTACGAGCAGTACTTC. Translating it yields CASSAPRQGRYEQYF.

The rearrangement links TRBV7-2 to TRBJ2-1; 11 bases agree with TRBD2. The junction had 3 bases not matched to a gene; V was cut back by 3 bases and J by 8 bases. Germline CDR1 SGHTA, CDR2 FQGNSA. The CDR3 has 14 residues. The CDR3 here is CASSFSGGADEQFF. CDR3 in DNA: TGTGCCAGCAGCTTTAGCGGGGGGGCCGATGAGCAGTTCTTC. The complete variable domain, with remaining parts taken from reference TRBV7-2 and TRBJ2-1, reads GAGVSQSPSNKVTEKGKDVELRCDPISGHTALYWYRQSLGQGLEFLIYFQGNSAPDKSGLPSDRFSAERTGGSVSTLTIQRTQQEDSAVYLCASSFSGGADEQFFGPGTRLTVL.

The V and J genes are TRBV5-1 and TRBJ2-7; TRBD1 aligns across 7 bases. Germline trimming cut 3 bases from V and 0 bases from J; bases unmatched to any gene: 0. The CDR3 has 13 amino acids. CDR1 SGHRS and CDR2 YFSETQ come from the germline V gene. CDR3 in DNA: TGCGCCAGCAGCTGGGACAGCTCCTACGAGCAGTACTTC. This sequence encodes CASSWDSSYEQYF.

The V and J genes are TRBV6-5 and TRBJ2-2, with 10 bases aligning to TRBD1. Germline V gene sequence: CDR1 MNHEY, CDR2 SVGAGI. The ends lost 6 bases at V and 0 bases at J; junction bases unmatched: 4. The CDR3 runs 16 residues. The CDR3 DNA sequence: TGTGCCAGCAGGACGACAGGGGGCTCGAACACCGGGGAGCTGTTTTTT. This sequence encodes CASRTTGGSNTGELFF.

This clonotype was seen many times. The rearrangement uses TRBV24-1 and TRBJ2-5, with 11 bases identical to TRBD2. V gave up 7 bases and J gave up 1 base; unmatched junction bases: 4. Germline values: CDR1 KGHDR, CDR2 SFDVKD. This CDR3 has 15 residues. The CDR3 DNA reads as TGTGCCACCAGCCTGGGACTAGCGGTCCAAGAGACCCAGTACTTC. It yields the protein CATSLGLAVQETQYF.

There are many counts of this clonotype. This chain links TRBV12-3 or TRBV12-4 with TRBJ2-1, with a weak D call TRBD1 (5 bases). There are 14 residues in the CDR3. Trimming left V 5 bases short and J 4 bases short, with 12 bases between. The CDR3 bases are TGTGCCAGCAGTGTAGGAGACAGTTACAATGAGCAGTTCTTC. Protein sequence: CASSVGDSYNEQFF.

This clonotype was detected ten times or more. The V and J genes are TRBV15 and TRBJ2-7; D remains ambiguous. Germline V CDR1 and CDR2: LNHNV, YYDKDF (reference sequence). Trimming took 5 bases from V and 0 from J, leaving 8 bases between them. The CDR3 totals 13 residues. CDR3 in DNA: TGTGCCACCAGCCAGGCGTACTCCTACGAGCAGTACGTC. Translated: CATSQAYSYEQYV.